Shown below are 20 T cell receptor beta chains from a single sample sequenced in a study of blood T cells in healthy people across ages. Primed by a sample-barcoded 5' primer and a J-beta primer mix, a second PCR proceeded for about 7 to 12 cycles. From the 5' RACE reads, TCRdb called clonotypes with MiXCR, one entry per CDR3 protein. Of 2 million or so distinct CDR3 sequences in the sample, 49% were seen once. The sequenced sample consisted of blood. The receptors originated from a woman in her 40s in good health.

This clonotype has only a few counts. The rearrangement joins TRBV7-9 to TRBJ2-7; 9 nucleotides agree with TRBD1. Trimming at V came to 4 bases and at J to 6 bases, leaving 4 bases not matched to a gene. CDR3 length equals 13 residues. The germline V gene encodes CDR1 SEHNR and CDR2 FQNEAQ (reference sequence). The CDR3 loop is CASSSGQGTEQYF. CDR3 sequence (DNA): TGTGCCAGCAGCTCGGGACAGGGAACCGAGCAGTACTTC.

The chain combines TRBV12-5 with TRBJ2-4; tentative D call: TRBD2 (6 bases). The end of the DNA is better explained by TRBJ2-5, so the J call may be wrong. Per the germline V gene, CDR1 is LGHNT and CDR2 is FRNRAP. The CDR3 sequence is 18 residues long. CDR3 nucleotide sequence: TGTGCTAGTGGTTTGGCTTCCACGGGACTCGGGAGTTTGGCGACCCAGTACTTC. Protein product: CASGLASTGLGSLATQYF.

The J gene is TRBJ2-1, the V gene TRBV6-2 or TRBV6-3; perhaps TRBD2 as D (6 bases). This CDR3 has 16 amino acids. V shed 2 bases and J shed 3 bases, with 14 bases lying between them. Germline V CDR1 and CDR2: MNHEY, SVGEGT. The CDR3 loop reads CASSYPPGGLYNEQFF. Here the CDR3 DNA reads TGTGCCAGCAGTTACCCCCCAGGAGGGCTCTACAATGAGCAGTTCTTC.

The chain uses TRBV6-6 and TRBJ2-5; D ambiguous. Deletions cut 2 bases from V and 3 bases from J, with 13 bases between. This CDR3 region has 15 residues. CDR1 and CDR2 (germline): MNHNY, SVGAGI (reference sequence). CDR3: CASSYSVNTEETQYF. The CDR3 DNA sequence: TGTGCCAGCAGTTACAGCGTCAACACTGAAGAGACCCAGTACTTC.

This clonotype was recorded a few times. The chain links TRBV13 to TRBJ1-6; 8 bases are a match to TRBD1. The J segment lost 6 bases and the V segment lost 5 bases, leaving 3 bases of the junction unmatched. CDR3 length equals 14 residues. The germline V gene encodes CDR1 PRHDT and CDR2 FYEKMQ (reference sequence). DNA for the CDR3: TGTGCCAGCAGCGACGACAGGGGTAATTCACCCCTCCACTTT. As protein: CASSDDRGNSPLHF. The variable domain in full, completed from reference TRBV13 and TRBJ1-6, reads AAGVIQSPRHLIKEKRETATLKCYPIPRHDTVYWYQQGPGQDPQFLISFYEKMQSDKGSIPDRFSAQQFSDYHSELNMSSLELGDSALYFCASSDDRGNSPLHFGNGTRLTVT.

CDR3 coding DNA: TGTGCCAGCAGCTTAGGGGCAGGGGGGTTCGCAACAGATACGCAGTATTTT. Its protein product is CASSLGAGGFATDTQYF. V and J are TRBV7-9 and TRBJ2-3; a weak D match, TRBD1 (7 bases). This CDR3 is 17 amino acids long. Trimming left V 1 base short and J 3 bases short, with 17 bases between. Per the germline V gene, CDR1 is SEHNR and CDR2 is FQNEAQ (reference sequence).

The genes are TRBV20-1 and TRBJ2-5; no reliable D call. Germline assignment: CDR1 DFQATT and CDR2 SNEGSKA (reference sequence). The CDR3 sequence is 14 residues long. The V and J ends lost 5 bases and 1 base respectively, with 14 bases between them. CDR3 DNA sequence: TGCAGTGCTTTCGGACCCGGAACCCAAGAGACCCAGTACTTC. Residues: CSAFGPGTQETQYF.

This clonotype was observed a few times. J is TRBJ2-5 and V is TRBV7-2; D gene unclear. CDR1 and CDR2 (germline): SGHTA, FQGNSA. V dropped 5 bases and J dropped 2 bases, with 12 bases sitting between them. The CDR3 contains 14 residues. The CDR3 reads CASSLDMVQETQYF. Written as DNA, the CDR3 is TGTGCCAGCAGCCTCGATATGGTTCAAGAGACCCAGTACTTC.

The J gene is TRBJ2-5, the V gene TRBV11-1, with TRBD2 matching 7 bases. The CDR3 extends over 16 amino acids. V dropped 3 bases and J dropped 11; count of bases not matched to a gene: 18. Germline V gene lookup returns CDR1 SGHAT and CDR2 FQDESV (reference sequence). This CDR3 is CASSFRPAGLRGEQYF. DNA of the CDR3: TGTGCCAGCAGCTTTCGACCAGCGGGGCTCCGAGGTGAGCAGTACTTC. The complete variable domain, with remaining parts taken from reference TRBV11-1 and TRBJ2-5, reads EAEVAQSPRYKITEKSQAVAFWCDPISGHATLYWYRQILGQGPELLVQFQDESVVDDSQLPKDRFSAERLKGVDSTLKIQPAELGDSAMYLCASSFRPAGLRGEQYFGPGTRLLVL.

This clonotype was detected only a few times. The chain has TRBV10-3 and TRBJ1-1; no firm D call. V shed 3 bases and J shed 1 base, with 6 bases lying between them. The CDR3 runs 13 residues. Germline CDR1 is ENHRY and CDR2 is SYGVKD. CDR3 residues: CAISESKNTEAFF. The DNA of the CDR3 is TGTGCCATCAGTGAATCGAAGAACACTGAAGCTTTCTTT.

The rearrangement joins TRBV7-6 to TRBJ2-4; the D is unclear. Germline loops: CDR1 SGHVS, CDR2 FNYEAQ. Trimming took 0 bases from V and 13 from J, leaving 13 bases between them. CDR3 length equals 13 residues. CDR3 residues: CASSLADNPRQYF. CDR3 sequence (DNA): TGTGCCAGCAGCTTAGCGGATAACCCGAGGCAGTACTTC.

This clonotype was seen only once. The gene calls are TRBV28 and TRBJ2-2; maybe TRBD1 (6 bases). CDR1 is MDHEN and CDR2 is SYDVKM in the germline V gene. Deletions cut 4 bases from V and 4 bases from J, with 13 bases between. CDR3 length: 15 amino acids. CDR3 region: CASSSDRLSTGELFF. CDR3 bases: TGTGCCAGCAGTTCCGACAGGCTGAGCACCGGGGAGCTGTTTTTT.

The rearrangement joins TRBV6-6 to TRBJ1-2, with D maybe TRBD1 (5 bases). CDR1 and CDR2 (germline): MNHNY, SVGAGI (reference sequence). V was clipped by 6 bases and J by 1 base, with 15 bases between them. There are 15 residues in the CDR3. CDR3 sequence: CASREHRDYNYGYTF. The CDR3 DNA is TGTGCCAGCAGGGAACATCGGGACTATAACTATGGCTACACCTTC.

The chain joins TRBV20-1 to TRBJ2-2; D is uncertain. CDR1 DFQATT and CDR2 SNEGSKA come from the germline V gene (reference sequence). Trimming removed 6 bases at V and 2 bases at J, with 10 bases between. The CDR3 is 13 residues long. The CDR3 loop is CSAAKLNTGELFF. CDR3 bases: TGCAGTGCGGCCAAACTAAACACCGGGGAGCTGTTTTTT.

This clonotype occurred a few times. V gene TRBV6-2 or TRBV6-3 combines with J gene TRBJ2-6, with 7 bases identical to TRBD1. In germline, CDR1 is MNHEY, CDR2 SVGEGT. V trimming: 5 bases; J trimming: 8 bases; junction bases outside the gene matches: 30. The CDR3 totals 22 residues. The CDR3 nucleotides read TGTGCCAGCAGTCGACCTTATGTTCTCGGGACAGCCACCCGTCTCTTGACCAACGTCCTGACTTTC. Translated, it gives CASSRPYVLGTATRLLTNVLTF.

This chain connects TRBV7-2 to TRBJ1-6; D gene uncertain. The CDR3 runs 16 residues. V was trimmed by 1 base and J by 8 bases, leaving 15 bases between them. Germline loops: CDR1 SGHTA, CDR2 FQGNSA. The DNA for the CDR3 is TGTGCCAGCAGCTTAGGTGTATCAGTTGCTGATTCACCCCTCCACTTT. It yields the protein CASSLGVSVADSPLHF. Filled out from reference TRBV7-2 and TRBJ1-6, the complete variable domain reads GAGVSQSPSNKVTEKGKDVELRCDPISGHTALYWYRQSLGQGLEFLIYFQGNSAPDKSGLPSDRFSAERTGGSVSTLTIQRTQQEDSAVYLCASSLGVSVADSPLHFGNGTRLTVT.

This clonotype appeared a few times. The gene calls are TRBV7-2 and TRBJ2-3; possible D gene TRBD1, 5 bases. The CDR3 covers 14 residues. Germline loops: CDR1 SGHTA, CDR2 FQGNSA. Deletions cut 5 bases from V and 4 bases from J, with 13 bases between. The CDR3 bases are TGTGCCAGCAGCCTAGATGTAGGGGCAGATACGCAGTATTTT. It encodes CASSLDVGADTQYF.

The chain employs TRBV20-1 and TRBJ1-1; D not certain. Trimming shortened V by 6 bases and J by 0 bases, and 5 bases separated the two germline ends. CDR3 length equals 11 residues. Per the germline V gene, CDR1 is DFQATT and CDR2 is SNEGSKA (reference sequence). The CDR3 DNA follows: TGCAGTGCCCTGTTGAACACTGAAGCTTTCTTT. Encoded protein: CSALLNTEAFF.

The rearrangement uses TRBV27 and TRBJ1-1; a weak D match, TRBD1 (5 bases). This CDR3 spans 14 amino acids. Per the germline V gene, CDR1 is MNHEY and CDR2 is SMNVEV (reference sequence). Trimming took 2 bases from V and 5 from J, leaving 12 bases between them. The DNA for the CDR3 is TGTGCCAGCAGTTTAACGAGGGGTCTGACTGAAGCTTTCTTT. Amino acids: CASSLTRGLTEAFF.

In regard to this clonotype: A read error may produce the germline difference seen at one junction end. The chain combines TRBV12-3 or TRBV12-4 with TRBJ2-3, with 9 bases lining up with TRBD2. The CDR3 totals 20 residues. The CDR3 nucleotides read TGTGCCAGCAGTCCCCCCGGATGGCGGGGACTCGGGACTAGCACAGCTACGCAGTATTTT. It encodes CASSPPGWRGLGTSTATQYF.